The sample holds a few counts of the clone carrying this TCR beta chain. Its antigen remains unknown. The CDR3 consists of 14 residues. Per germline, CDR1 SGHRS and CDR2 YFSETQ. Losses at the gene ends were 2 bases for V and 1 base for J; bases not matched to a gene: 3. This record comes from a study of T cell responses to AZD1222 COVID-19 vaccine. Study-level results: All repertoire sampling was performed exclusively after the peak T cell response. Clonal diversity was possibly underestimated; the donors were predominantly white British and more often female. CD4 TCRs covered the whole spike, strongest at regions 160-218 and 743-854. Baseline seropositivity occurred in only six AZD1222 recipients.

Sequencing was performed with immunoSEQ multiplex PCR; in TCRdb, only in-frame clones are kept and a portion is missing. The table lists about 94,000 clones, 70% to 90% of them singletons. The sequences come from peripheral blood, collected on day 0 of AZD1222 vaccination. The receptor was isolated from an adult in good health. This rearrangement joins TRBV5-1 to TRBJ2-7, with 7 bases identical to TRBD1. The CDR3 DNA reads TGCGCCAGCAGCTTCTTGGGACAGTCCTACGAGCAGTACTTC. This gives the protein CASSFLGQSYEQYF.